These 7 T cell receptor beta chains came from one sample sequenced in a study of CD8+ T cells in alopecia areata. As for treatment: oral pan-JAK inhibitor, 5-10 mg twice daily. Following extraction, RNA underwent reverse transcription to cDNA, which served as the sequencing template. The assay was immunoSEQ multiplex PCR, and TCRdb's table has in-frame clones only and misses some. The sample includes fewer than 150,000 clones, approximately 52% of them seen just once. The sample here was CD8+ T cells sorted from blood, taken at week 4, from a patient treated with tofacitinib. These TCRs come from a human donor with alopecia areata.

The J gene is TRBJ2-1, the V gene TRBV7-9, with D perhaps TRBD2 (5 bases). The V gene's germline CDR1 is SEHNR and CDR2 FQNEAQ (reference sequence). CDR3 length equals 13 residues. V gave up 3 bases and J gave up 10 bases, with 13 bases separating them. In DNA, the CDR3 is TGTGCCAGCAGCTTGCCGGGGAGTTGGGAGCAGTTCTTC. It codes for CASSLPGSWEQFF. Supplemented by reference TRBV7-9 and TRBJ2-1, the full variable domain reads DTGVSQNPRHKITKRGQNVTFRCDPISEHNRLYWYRQTLGQGPEFLTYFQNEAQLEKSRLLSDRFSAERPKGSFSTLEIQRTEQGDSAMYLCASSLPGSWEQFFGPGTRLTVL.

The chain combines TRBV13 with TRBJ1-5; D is perhaps TRBD1 (5 bases). V was pared by 3 bases and J by 0 bases, with 9 bases between. The germline gives CDR1 PRHDT, CDR2 FYEKMQ (reference sequence). The CDR3 loop spans 15 amino acids. In nucleotides, the CDR3 is TGTGCCAGCAGCTTGGGGGGGACTAGCAATCAGCCCCAGCATTTT. Its translation is CASSLGGTSNQPQHF.

The chain couples TRBV15 to TRBJ1-2; D is possibly TRBD1 (5 bases). The length of the CDR3 is 17 residues. CDR1 and CDR2 from the germline V gene are LNHNV and YYDKDF (reference sequence). The germline V and J ends were trimmed by 1 base and 8 bases, with 23 bases remaining between them. The CDR3 loop is CATSRVGEGMLMGGYTF. The CDR3 DNA reads as TGTGCCACCAGCAGAGTCGGGGAGGGGATGCTTATGGGCGGCTACACCTTC.

There are a few counts of this clone. CDR3: CSVGPEGITDTQYF. CDR3 in DNA: TGCAGCGTGGGACCCGAGGGGATCACAGATACGCAGTATTTT. The chain recombines TRBV29-1 with TRBJ2-3; D may correspond to TRBD1 or TRBD2 (5 bases each). CDR3 length: 14 amino acids. Germline CDR1 and CDR2: SQVTM and ANQGSEA. The V end lost 6 bases, the J end lost 2 bases, and 15 bases lay between the germline ends.

This clone was detected a few times. The J gene is TRBJ2-7, the V gene TRBV29-1; 10 bases align to TRBD2. CDR1 and CDR2 (germline): SQVTM, ANQGSEA. The CDR3 runs 12 residues. V was clipped by 6 bases and J by 4 bases; unmatched bases: 3. For the CDR3, the DNA is TGCAGCGTGGGACTAGCGAGGTACGAGCAGTACTTC. Translation: CSVGLARYEQYF.

This chain uses TRBV27 with TRBJ2-1; TRBD2 matches at 8 bases. Per the germline V gene, CDR1 is MNHEY and CDR2 is SMNVEV (reference sequence). V lost 6 bases, J lost 5 bases, and 6 bases stayed unmatched. CDR3 size: 14 residues. The CDR3 here is CASSPGGADNEQFF. The DNA of the CDR3 is TGTGCCAGCAGCCCCGGGGGGGCCGACAATGAGCAGTTCTTC.

The chain uses TRBV25-1 and TRBJ2-1, with 12 bases identical to TRBD1. The junction had 8 bases not matched to a gene; V was cut back by 5 bases and J by 15 bases. The CDR3 has 13 residues. Germline CDR1 MGHDK, CDR2 SYGVNS. The CDR3 loop is CASSSGTGGLRFF. Here the CDR3 DNA reads TGTGCCAGCAGTTCCGGGACAGGGGGCTTAAGGTTCTTC.